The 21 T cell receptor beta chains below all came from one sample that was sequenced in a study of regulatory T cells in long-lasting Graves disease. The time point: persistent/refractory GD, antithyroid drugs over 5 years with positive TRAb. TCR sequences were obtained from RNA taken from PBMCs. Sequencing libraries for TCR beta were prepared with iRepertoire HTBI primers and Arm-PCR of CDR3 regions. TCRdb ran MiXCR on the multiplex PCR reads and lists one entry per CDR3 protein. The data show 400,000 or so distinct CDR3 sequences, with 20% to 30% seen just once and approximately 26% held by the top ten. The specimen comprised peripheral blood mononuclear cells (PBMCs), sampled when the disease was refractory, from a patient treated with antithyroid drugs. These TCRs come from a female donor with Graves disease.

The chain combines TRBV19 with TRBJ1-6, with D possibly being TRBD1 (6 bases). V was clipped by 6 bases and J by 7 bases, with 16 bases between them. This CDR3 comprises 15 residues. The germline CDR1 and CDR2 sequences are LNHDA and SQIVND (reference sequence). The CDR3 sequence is CASSRTGQSNSPLHF. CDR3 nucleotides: TGTGCCAGTAGCCGAACGGGACAATCGAATTCACCCCTCCACTTT. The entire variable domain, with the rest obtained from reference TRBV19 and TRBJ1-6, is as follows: DGGITQSPKYLFRKEGQNVTLSCEQNLNHDAMYWYRQDPGQGLRLIYYSQIVNDFQKGDIAEGYSVSREKKESFPLTVTSAQKNPTAFYLCASSRTGQSNSPLHFGNGTRLTVT.

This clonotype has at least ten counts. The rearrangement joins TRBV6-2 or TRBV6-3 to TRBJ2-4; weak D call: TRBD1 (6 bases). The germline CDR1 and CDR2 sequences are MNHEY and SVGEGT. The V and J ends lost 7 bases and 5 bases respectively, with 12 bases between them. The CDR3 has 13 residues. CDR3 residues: CASIGDTENIQYF. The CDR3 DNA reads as TGTGCCAGCATTGGGGACACAGAAAACATTCAGTACTTC.

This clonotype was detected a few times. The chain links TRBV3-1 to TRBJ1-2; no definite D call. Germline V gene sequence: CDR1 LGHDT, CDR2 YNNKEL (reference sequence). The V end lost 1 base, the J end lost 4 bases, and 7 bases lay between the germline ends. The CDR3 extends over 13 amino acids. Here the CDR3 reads CASSQGASYGYTF. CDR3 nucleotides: TGTGCCAGCAGCCAAGGGGCGAGCTATGGCTACACCTTC.

The chain's CDR3 is CASSLRERGEQYF. The CDR3 DNA reads as TGTGCCAGCAGTTTAAGAGAGAGGGGAGAGCAGTACTTC. The chain combines TRBV12-3 or TRBV12-4 with TRBJ2-7; D is perhaps TRBD1 or TRBD2 (5 bases each). Trimming shortened V by 2 bases and J by 7 bases, and 12 bases separated the two germline ends. This CDR3 has 13 amino acids.

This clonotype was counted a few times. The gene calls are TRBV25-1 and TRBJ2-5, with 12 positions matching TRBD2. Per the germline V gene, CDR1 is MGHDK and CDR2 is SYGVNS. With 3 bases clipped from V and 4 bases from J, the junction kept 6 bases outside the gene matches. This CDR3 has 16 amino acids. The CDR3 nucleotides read TGTGCCAGCAGTGACGCCCTGACTAGCGGGAGAGAGACCCAGTACTTC. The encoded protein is CASSDALTSGRETQYF.

CDR3 DNA sequence: TGTGCCACCAACATTCGACAGGGTTATCAGCCCCAGCATTTT. This translates into CATNIRQGYQPQHF. The chain recombines TRBV15 with TRBJ1-5, with TRBD1 identical over 7 bases. The CDR3 loop spans 14 amino acids. The V gene end was trimmed by 7 bases and the J gene end by 5 bases; junction bases not matched to a gene: 8. The V gene's germline CDR1 is LNHNV and CDR2 YYDKDF (reference sequence).

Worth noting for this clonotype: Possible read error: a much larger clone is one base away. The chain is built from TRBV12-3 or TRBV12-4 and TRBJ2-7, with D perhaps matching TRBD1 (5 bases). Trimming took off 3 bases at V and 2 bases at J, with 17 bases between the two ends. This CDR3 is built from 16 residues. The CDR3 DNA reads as TGTGCCAGCAGTTTTGTTGTAGGGGCCATCCCCTACGAGCAGTACTTC. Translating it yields CASSFVVGAIPYEQYF.

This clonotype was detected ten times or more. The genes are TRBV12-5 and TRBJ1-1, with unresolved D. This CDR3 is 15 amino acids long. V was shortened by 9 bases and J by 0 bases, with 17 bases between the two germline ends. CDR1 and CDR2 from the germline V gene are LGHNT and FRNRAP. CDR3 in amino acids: CASTDPGDMNTEAFF. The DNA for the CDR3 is TGTGCTAGCACTGACCCGGGAGACATGAACACTGAAGCTTTCTTT.

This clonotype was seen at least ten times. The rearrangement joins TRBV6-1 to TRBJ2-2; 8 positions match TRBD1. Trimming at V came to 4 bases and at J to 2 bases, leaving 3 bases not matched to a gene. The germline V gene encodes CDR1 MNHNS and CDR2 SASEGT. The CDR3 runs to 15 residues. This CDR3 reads CASSVQGANTGELFF. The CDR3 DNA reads TGTGCCAGCAGTGTCCAGGGGGCAAACACCGGGGAGCTGTTTTTT.

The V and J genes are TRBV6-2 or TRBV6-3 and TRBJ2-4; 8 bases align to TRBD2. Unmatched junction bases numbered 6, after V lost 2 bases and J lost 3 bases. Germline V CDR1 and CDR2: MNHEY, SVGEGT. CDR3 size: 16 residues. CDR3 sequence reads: CASSYREGRDKNIQYF. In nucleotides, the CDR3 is TGTGCCAGCAGTTACCGGGAGGGCCGAGACAAAAACATTCAGTACTTC.

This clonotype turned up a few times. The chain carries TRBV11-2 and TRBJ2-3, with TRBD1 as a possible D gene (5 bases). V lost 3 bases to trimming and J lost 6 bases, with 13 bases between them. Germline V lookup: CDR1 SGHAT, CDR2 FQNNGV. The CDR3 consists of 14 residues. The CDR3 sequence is CASSFAPRADTQYF. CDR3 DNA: TGTGCCAGCAGCTTCGCCCCCAGGGCGGATACGCAGTATTTT. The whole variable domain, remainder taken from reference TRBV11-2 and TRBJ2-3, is EAGVAQSPRYKIIEKRQSVAFWCNPISGHATLYWYQQILGQGPKLLIQFQNNGVVDDSQLPKDRFSAERLKGVDSTLKIQPAKLEDSAVYLCASSFAPRADTQYFGPGTRLTVL.

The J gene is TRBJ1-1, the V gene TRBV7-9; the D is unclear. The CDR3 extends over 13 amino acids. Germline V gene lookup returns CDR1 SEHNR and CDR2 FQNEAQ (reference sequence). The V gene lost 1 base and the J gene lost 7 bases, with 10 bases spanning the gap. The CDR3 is CASSLEMNGEAFF. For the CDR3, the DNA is TGTGCCAGCAGCTTAGAGATGAATGGTGAAGCTTTCTTT.

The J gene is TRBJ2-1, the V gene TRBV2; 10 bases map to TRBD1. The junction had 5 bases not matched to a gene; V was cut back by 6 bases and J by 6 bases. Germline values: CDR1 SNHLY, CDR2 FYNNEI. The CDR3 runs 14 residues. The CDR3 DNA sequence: TGTGCCAGCAGCCCGGGACAGGGGCTCAATGAGCAGTTCTTC. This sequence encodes CASSPGQGLNEQFF.

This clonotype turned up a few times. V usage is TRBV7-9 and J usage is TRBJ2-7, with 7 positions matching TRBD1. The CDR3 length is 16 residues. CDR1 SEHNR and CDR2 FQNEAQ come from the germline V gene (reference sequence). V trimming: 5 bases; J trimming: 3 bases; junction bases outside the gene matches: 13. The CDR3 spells CASSQGQTVVDYEQYF. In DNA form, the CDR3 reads TGTGCCAGCAGCCAGGGACAGACCGTTGTAGACTACGAGCAGTACTTC.

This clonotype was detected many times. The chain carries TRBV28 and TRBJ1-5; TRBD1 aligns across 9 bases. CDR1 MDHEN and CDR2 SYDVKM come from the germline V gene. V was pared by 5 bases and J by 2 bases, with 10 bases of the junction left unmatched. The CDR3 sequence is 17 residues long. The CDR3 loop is CASSQNRGLNRNQPQHF. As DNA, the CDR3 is TGTGCCAGCAGTCAGAACAGGGGGCTTAATCGCAATCAGCCCCAGCATTTT. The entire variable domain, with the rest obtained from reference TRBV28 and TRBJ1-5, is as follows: DVKVTQSSRYLVKRTGEKVFLECVQDMDHENMFWYRQDPGLGLRLIYFSYDVKMKEKGDIPEGYSVSREKKERFSLILESASTNQTSMYLCASSQNRGLNRNQPQHFGDGTRLSIL.

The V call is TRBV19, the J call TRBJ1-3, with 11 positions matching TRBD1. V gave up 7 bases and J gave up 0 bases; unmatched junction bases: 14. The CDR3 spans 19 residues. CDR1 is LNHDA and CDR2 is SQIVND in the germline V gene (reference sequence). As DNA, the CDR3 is TGTGCCAGTACCCTGTCTGGGACAGGGGGTTCCAGCTCTGGAAACACCATATATTTT. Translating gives CASTLSGTGGSSSGNTIYF.

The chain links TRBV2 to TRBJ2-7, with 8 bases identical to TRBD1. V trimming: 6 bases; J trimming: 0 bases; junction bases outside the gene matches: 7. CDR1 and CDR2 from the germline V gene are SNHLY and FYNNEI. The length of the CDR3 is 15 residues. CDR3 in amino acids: CASRPGTGNSYEQYF. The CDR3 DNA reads TGTGCCAGCAGGCCCGGGACAGGTAACTCCTACGAGCAGTACTTC.

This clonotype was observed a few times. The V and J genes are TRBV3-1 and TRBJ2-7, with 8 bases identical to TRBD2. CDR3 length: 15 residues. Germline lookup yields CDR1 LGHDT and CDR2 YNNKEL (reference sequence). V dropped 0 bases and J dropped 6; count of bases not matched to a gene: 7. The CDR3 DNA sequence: TGTGCCAGCAGCCAAGATAAGGCGGGAGGCGTCGAGCAGTACTTC. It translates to CASSQDKAGGVEQYF.

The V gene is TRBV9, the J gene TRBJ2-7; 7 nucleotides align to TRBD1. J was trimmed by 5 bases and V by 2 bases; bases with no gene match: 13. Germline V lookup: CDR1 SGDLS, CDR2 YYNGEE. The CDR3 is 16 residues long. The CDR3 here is CASSVGQTHLQHEQYF. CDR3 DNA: TGTGCCAGCAGCGTGGGACAGACCCATCTCCAGCACGAGCAGTACTTC.

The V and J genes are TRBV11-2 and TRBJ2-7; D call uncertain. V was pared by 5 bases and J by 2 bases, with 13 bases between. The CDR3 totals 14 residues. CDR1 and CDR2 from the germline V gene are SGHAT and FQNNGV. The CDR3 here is CASSRRPNAYEQYF. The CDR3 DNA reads TGTGCCAGCAGCCGCCGGCCCAACGCCTACGAGCAGTACTTC.

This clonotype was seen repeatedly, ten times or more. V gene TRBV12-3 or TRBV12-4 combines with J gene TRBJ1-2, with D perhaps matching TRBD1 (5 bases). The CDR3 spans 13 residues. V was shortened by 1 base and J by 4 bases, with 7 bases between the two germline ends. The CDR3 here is CASSLGGGYGYTF. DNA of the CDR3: TGTGCCAGCAGTTTAGGGGGCGGCTATGGCTACACCTTC.